The sequence of this T cell receptor beta chain was determined in a study of cytomegalovirus exposure and HLA in healthy donors. Germline assignment: CDR1 MDHEN and CDR2 SYDVKM. V lost 6 bases, J lost 7 bases, and 18 bases lay in between. This CDR3 has 15 amino acids. A multiplex PCR was run with 60 Vbeta primers and 13 Jbeta primers. Libraries were prepared by immunoSEQ multiplex PCR; TCRdb keeps only in-frame clonotypes and omits some of them. The sample has approximately 160,000 clones, around 78% seen once. The sample was PBMCs. The chain couples TRBV28 to TRBJ2-2; TRBD1 is a possible D gene (5 bases). The origin of this receptor is a man in his forties in good health and CMV-seronegative. The CDR3 DNA follows: TGTGCCAGCAGCCAAGGGGTGGTCAAAAGCGGGGAGCTGTTTTTT. Amino acid sequence: CASSQGVVKSGELFF.